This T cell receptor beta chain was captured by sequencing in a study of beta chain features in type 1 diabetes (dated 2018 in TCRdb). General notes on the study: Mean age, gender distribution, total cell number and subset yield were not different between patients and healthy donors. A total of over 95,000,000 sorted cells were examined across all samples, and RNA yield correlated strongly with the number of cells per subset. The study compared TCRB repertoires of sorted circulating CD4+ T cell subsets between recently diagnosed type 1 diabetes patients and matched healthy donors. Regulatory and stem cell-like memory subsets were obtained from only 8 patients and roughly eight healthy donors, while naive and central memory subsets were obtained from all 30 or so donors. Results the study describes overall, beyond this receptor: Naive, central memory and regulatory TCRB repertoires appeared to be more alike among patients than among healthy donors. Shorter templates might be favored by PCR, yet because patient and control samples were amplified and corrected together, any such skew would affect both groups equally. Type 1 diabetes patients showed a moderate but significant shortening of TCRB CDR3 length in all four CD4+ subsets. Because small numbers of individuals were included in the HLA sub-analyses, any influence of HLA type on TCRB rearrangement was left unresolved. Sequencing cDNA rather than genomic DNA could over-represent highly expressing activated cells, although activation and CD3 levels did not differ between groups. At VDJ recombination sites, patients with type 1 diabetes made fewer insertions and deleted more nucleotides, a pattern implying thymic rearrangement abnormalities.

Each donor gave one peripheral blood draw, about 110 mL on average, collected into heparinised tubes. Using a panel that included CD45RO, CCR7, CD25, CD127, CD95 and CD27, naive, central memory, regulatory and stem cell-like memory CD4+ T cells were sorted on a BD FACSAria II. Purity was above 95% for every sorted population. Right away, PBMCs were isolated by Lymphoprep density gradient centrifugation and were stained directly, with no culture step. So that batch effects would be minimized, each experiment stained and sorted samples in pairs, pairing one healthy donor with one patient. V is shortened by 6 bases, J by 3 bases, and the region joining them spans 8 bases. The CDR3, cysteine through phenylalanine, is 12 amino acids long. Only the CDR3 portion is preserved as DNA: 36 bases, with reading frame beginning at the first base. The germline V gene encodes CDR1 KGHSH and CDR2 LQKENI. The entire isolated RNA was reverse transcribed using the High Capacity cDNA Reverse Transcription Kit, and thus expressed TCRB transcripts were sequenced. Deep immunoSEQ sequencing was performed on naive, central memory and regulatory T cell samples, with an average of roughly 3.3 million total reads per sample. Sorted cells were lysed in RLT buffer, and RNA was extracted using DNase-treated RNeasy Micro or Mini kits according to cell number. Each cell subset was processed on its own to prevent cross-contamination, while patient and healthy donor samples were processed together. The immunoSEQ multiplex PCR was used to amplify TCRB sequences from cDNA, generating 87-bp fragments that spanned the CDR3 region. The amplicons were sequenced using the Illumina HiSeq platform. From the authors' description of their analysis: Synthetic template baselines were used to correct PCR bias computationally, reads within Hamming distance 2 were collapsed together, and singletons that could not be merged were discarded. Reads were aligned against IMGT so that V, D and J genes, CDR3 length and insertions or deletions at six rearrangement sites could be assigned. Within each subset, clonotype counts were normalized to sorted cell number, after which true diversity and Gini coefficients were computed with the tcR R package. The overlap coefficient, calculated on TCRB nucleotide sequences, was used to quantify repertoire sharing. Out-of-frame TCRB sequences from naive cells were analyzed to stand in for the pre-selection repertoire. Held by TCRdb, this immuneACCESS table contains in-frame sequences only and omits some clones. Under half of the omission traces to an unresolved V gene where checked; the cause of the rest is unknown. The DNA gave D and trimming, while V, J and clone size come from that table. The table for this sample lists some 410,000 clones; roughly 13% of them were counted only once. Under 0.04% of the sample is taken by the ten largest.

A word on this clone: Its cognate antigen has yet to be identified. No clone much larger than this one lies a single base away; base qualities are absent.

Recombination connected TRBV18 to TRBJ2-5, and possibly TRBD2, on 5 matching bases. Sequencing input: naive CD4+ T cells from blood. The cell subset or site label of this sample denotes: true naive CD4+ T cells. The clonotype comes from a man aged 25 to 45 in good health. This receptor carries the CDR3 CASSRLKETQYF. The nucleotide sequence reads TGTGCCAGCTCTCGACTAAAAGAGACCCAGTACTTC.